This is a list of T cell receptor beta chains from one sample in a study of glioma-infiltrating T cells after dendritic cell vaccination. The method was immunoSEQ multiplex PCR; TCRdb's version includes in-frame clones alone and lacks a portion of them. The table lists roughly 88,000 clones, 75% to 85% of them singletons, with approximately 2.1% in the top ten. Here the sequenced sample was blood, taken after dendritic cell vaccination. Source of these receptors: a human donor with glioblastoma. Both conserved end residues are trimmed from each CDR3.

TRBJ2-5 TRBV28 ASSRSGAETQY
TRBJ2-2 TRBV7-8 ASSLVMRGGFGELF
TRBJ1-2 TRBV7-9 ASSLRDRGPWGYT
TRBJ1-5 TRBV19 ASTTGFSNQPQH
TRBJ1-2 TRBV19 ASSISPVREGIIPYGYT
TRBJ1-6 TRBV10-3 AISDRGSGSPLH
TRBJ1-2 TRBV19 ASRGLSSGANYGYT
TRBJ2-1 TRBV27 ASSPRFYHNEQF
TRBJ2-1 TRBV18 ASSPRIPTGAGNEQF
TRBJ1-1 TRBV5-4 ASSLISGGGTEAF
TRBJ1-1 TRBV2 ASQPRGGLNTEAF
TRBJ1-2 TRBV7-2 ASSSTGGYGYT
TRBJ1-5 TRBV6-5 ASSRGSDGNQPQH
TRBJ1-6 TRBV15 ATSRDQGDSPLH
TRBJ1-3 TRBV25-1 ASSRSSGADTIY
. TRBV7-2 ASSLWVAGFSSYEQY
TRBJ1-1 TRBV5-1 ASTQGAEAF
TRBJ1-3 TRBV7-9 ASSLGQLSGNTIY
TRBJ2-3 TRBV5-1 ASSPTGTSGSDTQY
TRBJ2-3 TRBV2 ASSRGTSGRRGTDTQY
TRBJ1-5 TRBV5-1 ASSLDRGPNQPQH
TRBJ1-6 TRBV27 ASTLQGAESPLH
TRBJ2-3 TRBV7-3 ASSSGPGLAGADTQY
TRBJ2-5 TRBV6-5 ASRRTSGSKETQY
TRBJ2-1 TRBV7-9 ALQDTYNEQF
TRBJ2-1 TRBV2 ASSLDGTSGSEQF
TRBJ1-5 TRBV6-4 ASSLDAVHNQPQH
TRBJ2-4 TRBV5-1 ASSLGAAKNIQY
TRBJ1-5 TRBV19 ASSIVSNSNQPQH
TRBJ2-2 TRBV11-3 ASSGGRYTGELF
TRBJ1-2 TRBV6-5 ASGDRGNYGYT
TRBJ2-4 TRBV12-1 ATQPKTERVCRRSKNIQY
TRBJ1-2 TRBV4-1 ASSQPLTEDGYT
TRBJ1-4 TRBV15 ATSSGTGGEKLF
TRBJ2-1 TRBV2 ASKSGRAWGNEQF
TRBJ2-3 TRBV5-1 ASSLVAGDITDTQY
TRBJ2-3 TRBV10-3 AIRGTSGHTDTQY
TRBJ1-1 TRBV4-1 ASSQTDTNTEAF
TRBJ2-1 TRBV7-3 ASSLAGGLDEQF
TRBJ1-1 TRBV23-1 ASSQPNRQGCDTEAF
TRBJ1-2 TRBV2 ASSVEIGANYGYT
TRBJ2-1 TRBV7-2 ASSALRPNEQF
TRBJ1-3 TRBV7-3 ASSDRVGNTIY
TRBJ1-1 TRBV29-1 SVVRGMNTEAF
TRBJ1-3 TRBV7-2 ASSLPLAAGNTIY
TRBJ1-1 TRBV5-1 ASSFQGGSTEAF
TRBJ2-1 TRBV27 ASSFSGSYNEQF
TRBJ1-2 TRBV27 ASSLEGLYGYT
TRBJ1-2 TRBV2 ASSLDGNYGYA
TRBJ1-3 TRBV30 AWSAVGRQDGNTIY
TRBJ2-3 TRBV10-3 AISSPRGGDSSTDTQY
TRBJ2-7 TRBV5-6 ASSPWTGVHEQY
TRBJ2-7 TRBV7-2 ASSPLGGPYEQY